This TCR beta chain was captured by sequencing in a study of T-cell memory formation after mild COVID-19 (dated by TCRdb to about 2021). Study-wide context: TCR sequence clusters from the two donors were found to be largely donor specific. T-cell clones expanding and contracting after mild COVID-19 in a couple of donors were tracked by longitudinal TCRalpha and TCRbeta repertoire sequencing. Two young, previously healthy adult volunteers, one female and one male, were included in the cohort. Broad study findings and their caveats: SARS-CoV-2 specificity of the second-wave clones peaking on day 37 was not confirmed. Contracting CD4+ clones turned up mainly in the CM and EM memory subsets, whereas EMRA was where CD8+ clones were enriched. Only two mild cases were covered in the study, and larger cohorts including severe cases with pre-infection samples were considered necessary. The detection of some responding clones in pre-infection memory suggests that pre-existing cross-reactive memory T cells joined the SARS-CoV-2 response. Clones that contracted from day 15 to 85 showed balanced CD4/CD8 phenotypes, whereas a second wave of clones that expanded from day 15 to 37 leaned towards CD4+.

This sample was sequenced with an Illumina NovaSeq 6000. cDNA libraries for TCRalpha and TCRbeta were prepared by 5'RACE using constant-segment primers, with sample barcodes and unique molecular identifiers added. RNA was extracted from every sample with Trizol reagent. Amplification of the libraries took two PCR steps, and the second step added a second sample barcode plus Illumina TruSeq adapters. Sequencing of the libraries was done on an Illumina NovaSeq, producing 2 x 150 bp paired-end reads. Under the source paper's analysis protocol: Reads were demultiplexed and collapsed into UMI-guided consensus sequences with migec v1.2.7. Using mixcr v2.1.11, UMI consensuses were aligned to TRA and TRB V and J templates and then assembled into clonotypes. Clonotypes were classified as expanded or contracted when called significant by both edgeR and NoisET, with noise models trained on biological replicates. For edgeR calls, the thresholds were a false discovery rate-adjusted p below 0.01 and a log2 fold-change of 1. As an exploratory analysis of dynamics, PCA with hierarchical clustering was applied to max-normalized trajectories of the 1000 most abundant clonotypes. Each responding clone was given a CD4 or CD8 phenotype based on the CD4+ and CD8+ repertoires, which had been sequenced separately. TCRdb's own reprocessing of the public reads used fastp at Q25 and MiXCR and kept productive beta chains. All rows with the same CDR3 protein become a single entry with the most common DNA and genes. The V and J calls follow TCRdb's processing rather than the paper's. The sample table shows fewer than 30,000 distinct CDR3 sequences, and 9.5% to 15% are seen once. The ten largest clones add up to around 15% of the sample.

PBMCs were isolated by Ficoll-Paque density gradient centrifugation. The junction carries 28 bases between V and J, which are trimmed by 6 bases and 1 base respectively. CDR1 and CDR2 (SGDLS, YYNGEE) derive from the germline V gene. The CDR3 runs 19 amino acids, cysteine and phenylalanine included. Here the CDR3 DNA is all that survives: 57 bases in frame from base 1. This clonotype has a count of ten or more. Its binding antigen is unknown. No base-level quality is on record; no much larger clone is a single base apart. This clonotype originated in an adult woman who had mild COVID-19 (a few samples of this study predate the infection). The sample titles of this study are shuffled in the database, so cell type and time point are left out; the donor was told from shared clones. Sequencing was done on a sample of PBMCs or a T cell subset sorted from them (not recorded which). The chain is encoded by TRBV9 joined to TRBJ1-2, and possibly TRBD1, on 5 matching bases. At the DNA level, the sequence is TGTGCCAGCACCGGGGCCCGGGACGCCTCAGTGGACGGTAACTATGGCTACACCTTC. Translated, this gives CASTGARDASVDGNYGYTF.